The clone carrying this T cell receptor (beta chain) was seen ten or more times. What it binds is unknown. This specimen comes from a study of T cells in Graves' hyperthyroidism and ophthalmopathy. Study-wide points: The model made its ophthalmopathy prediction, and onset followed a median roughly 6.5 months later.

V lost 5 bases and J 0 bases, leaving 13 bases between the germline ends. There are 15 residues in the CDR3. Germline loops: CDR1 MNHEY, CDR2 SMNVEV (reference sequence). Using RNA transcripts as the source, TCR beta CDR3 regions were amplified. TCR CDR3 underwent first-round RT-PCR with the HTBI primer set. Each CDR3 protein gets one entry after TCRdb re-called the multiplex PCR reads with MiXCR. The sample records 400,000 or so distinct CDR3 sequences, nearly 15% being singletons. This TCR was sampled from a woman aged 55-69 years with Graves' ophthalmopathy. Sequencing was carried out using blood. The chain joins TRBV27 to TRBJ1-1; TRBD1 might be the D (5 bases). CDR3 protein: CASSPPGRVNTEAFF. Here the CDR3 DNA reads TGTGCCAGCAGTCCCCCAGGGAGGGTGAACACTGAAGCTTTCTTT.